The 14 T cell receptor beta chains below all came from one sample that was sequenced in a study of T cell clonality in common variable immunodeficiency. Findings and limits, study-wide: Fewer deletions and N-nucleotide insertions were reportedly seen in common variable immunodeficiency TCR beta sequences.

Clones were read by immunoSEQ multiplex PCR, and TCRdb kept only the in-frame ones, dropping some. The sample contains thousands of clones, none occurring once; 11% to 15% lies in the top ten. No cognate antigen is known for these TCRs. The sequenced sample consisted of peripheral blood mononuclear cells. The receptors shown here come from a human donor with common variable immunodeficiency.

The sample holds a few counts of this clone. The sequence runs out 3 residues before the end of the CDR3; the remainder is reconstructed from the germline J gene. This rearrangement joins TRBV19 to TRBJ2-3; 11 nucleotides align to TRBD1. This CDR3 region has 14 residues. Germline-derived CDR1 and CDR2 are LNHDA and SQIVND (reference sequence). The trim removed 9 bases at V and 4 bases at J, leaving 6 bases unmatched. This chain's CDR3 is CASRDRGKADTQYF. The sequenced CDR3 bases are TGTGCCAGCCGGGACAGGGGGAAAGCAGATACG.

This clone occurred many times. The sequenced fragment ends 3 residues before the CDR3 boundary, so the rest is inferred from the germline J gene. This chain uses TRBV4-1 with TRBJ2-7; TRBD1 aligns across 7 bases. The germline gives CDR1 MGHRA, CDR2 YSYEKL. The CDR3 is 17 amino acids. V dropped 1 base and J dropped 2; count of bases not matched to a gene: 11. CDR3 in amino acids: CASSQGPLDRLAYEQYF. The sequenced CDR3 bases are TGCGCCAGCAGCCAAGGCCCCTTGGACAGGCTGGCCTACGAG.

Details on this clone: An end of the junction does not agree with germline; a read error may underlie this. The DNA read from the CDR3 is TGTTCCAGCAGCCCGTGGGACAGGGGTTACGAG. It is translated as CSSSPWDRGYE. The entire CDR3 reads CSSSPWDRGYEQYF. The chain joins TRBV7-9 to TRBJ2-7, with TRBD1 matching 10 bases. The read gets to within 3 residues of the CDR3 end, and the germline J gene fills in the rest. Germline loops: CDR1 SEHNR, CDR2 FQNEAQ (reference sequence). This CDR3 comprises 14 residues.

Comment on this clone: The read ends 3 residues early relative to the CDR3; the germline J gene fills the gap. The chain joins TRBV6-1 to TRBJ2-7; 7 nucleotides match TRBD1. Unmatched junction bases numbered 6, after V lost 0 bases and J lost 4 bases. The germline gives CDR1 MNHNS, CDR2 SASEGT. The CDR3 sequence is 15 residues long. This chain's CDR3 is CASSEAPRGRYEQYF. Incomplete CDR3 DNA: TGTGCCAGCAGTGAAGCCCCCAGGGGGAGATACGAG.

This clone was counted between two and nine times. The read terminates 3 residues ahead of where the CDR3 ends, so the germline J gene completes it. The chain carries TRBV5-5 and TRBJ2-2, with D perhaps matching TRBD2 (5 bases). The CDR3 totals 15 residues. Deletions cut 4 bases from V and 7 bases from J, with 17 bases between. Germline V gives CDR1 SGHKS, CDR2 YYEKEE (reference sequence). Here the CDR3 reads CASSDERTADGELFF. CDR3 DNA (partial): TGTGCCAGCAGCGACGAGCGGACCGCAGACGGGGAG.

This clone appeared many times. One junction end disagrees with the germline gene, perhaps due to a read error. The read halts 3 residues ahead of the CDR3 end, with the missing end drawn from the germline J gene. This chain connects TRBV4-2 to TRBJ2-1; unclear D gene. This CDR3 comprises 13 residues. From germline, CDR1 is LGHNA and CDR2 YNFKEQ. The CDR3 reads CASSQDPRNEQFF. CDR3 bases read: TGCGCCAGCAGCCAAGATCCGCGGAATGAG.

This clone was picked up many times. The read comes to an end 3 residues before the CDR3 does, leaving the germline J gene to fill in the end. The genes are TRBV19 and TRBJ2-1; possibly TRBD1 for D (5 bases). V lost 3 bases, J lost 7 bases, and 13 bases lay in between. Germline lookup yields CDR1 LNHDA and CDR2 SQIVND (reference sequence). The CDR3 is made up of 14 amino acids. CDR3 sequence reads: CASSIPGLRNEQFF. CDR3 bases read: TGTGCCAGTAGTATCCCAGGGTTGAGAAATGAG.

The table lists this clone with a few counts. The part of the CDR3 DNA that was read is TGTGCCAGCAGCTTGCTCGAGCGGGAGGCCGGGGAG. Translation gives CASSLLEREAGE. The full CDR3 is CASSLLEREAGELFF. This sequence joins TRBV5-5 and TRBJ2-2; 9 bases fit TRBD2. The CDR3 is cut off 3 residues early in the read; its end comes from the germline J gene. CDR1 is SGHKS, CDR2 YYEKEE, per germline (reference sequence). J lost 6 bases, V lost 1 base, and 4 bases had no gene match. The CDR3 contains 15 residues.

Worth noting for this clone: The read ends 3 residues before the CDR3 terminus; that terminus is restored from the germline J gene. The chain uses TRBV2 and TRBJ2-7; 8 nucleotides agree with TRBD2. V trimming: 3 bases; J trimming: 6 bases; junction bases outside the gene matches: 10. The germline V gene has CDR1 SNHLY and CDR2 FYNNEI. The CDR3 contains 15 residues. CDR3 loop: CASSEGAGAFREQYF. The part of the CDR3 DNA that was read is TGTGCCAGCAGTGAGGGAGCGGGAGCGTTTCGCGAG.

About this clone itself: The CDR3 goes on 3 residues after the read ends, and that part is filled in from the germline J gene. V usage is TRBV5-4 and J usage is TRBJ2-7; D unresolved. Germline values: CDR1 SGHNT, CDR2 YYREEE (reference sequence). The CDR3 consists of 14 residues. Between the trimmed V and J ends, which lost 0 bases and 5 bases, there was a span of 12 bases. CDR3 loop: CASSLDYLTDEQYF. The CDR3 bases that were read are TGTGCCAGCAGCTTGGATTACCTTACGGACGAG.

Concerning this clone: Compared with germline, one end of the junction differs, possibly owing to a read error. The read terminates 3 residues ahead of where the CDR3 ends, so the germline J gene completes it. This chain uses TRBV19 with TRBJ1-1; unclear D gene. The germline gives CDR1 LNHDA, CDR2 SQIVND (reference sequence). CDR3 size: 12 residues. The covered CDR3 bases are TGTGCCAGTAGTATGAGTTACACGGAA. Protein product: CASSMSYTE. The entire CDR3 reads CASSMSYTEAFF.

This clone has a count of ten or more. The read halts 3 residues ahead of the CDR3 end, with the missing end drawn from the germline J gene. The rearrangement links TRBV29-1 to TRBJ2-7; 8 bases line up with TRBD2. The V gene's germline CDR1 is SQVTM and CDR2 ANQGSEA. CDR3 length: 14 residues. Germline trimming cut 4 bases from V and 2 bases from J; bases unmatched to any gene: 7. The CDR3 region is CSVAKGLETYEQYF. Incomplete CDR3 DNA: TGCAGCGTTGCAAAGGGACTAGAGACCTACGAG.

This clone was picked up a small number of times. Its ends do not fully match the called genes, so a read error is possible. CDR3 amino acids: CSSSSKGTGELFF. Partial CDR3 DNA: TGTTCCAGCAGCTCGAAGGGCACCGGGGAG. The chain recombines TRBV7-9 with TRBJ2-2, with D unresolved. The read gets to within 3 residues of the CDR3 end, and the germline J gene fills in the rest. Looked up from germline, CDR1 is SEHNR and CDR2 is FQNEAQ (reference sequence). The CDR3 covers 13 residues.

A word on this clone: The CDR3 end lies 3 residues beyond the end of the read and is filled in from the germline J gene. The chain joins TRBV18 to TRBJ1-1; 8 bases match TRBD1. The CDR3 sequence is 13 residues long. The germline gives CDR1 KGHSH, CDR2 LQKENI. V lost 4 bases and J lost 7; bases outside the gene matches: 5. CDR3 residues: CASSQDRGGEAFF. Partial CDR3 DNA: TGTGCCAGCTCACAAGACAGGGGTGGTGAA. Filled out from reference TRBV18 and TRBJ1-1, the complete variable domain reads NAGVMQNPRHLVRRRGQEARLRCSPMKGHSHVYWYRQLPEEGLKFMVYLQKENIIDESGMPKERFSAEFPKEGPSILRIQQVVRGDSAAYFCASSQDRGGEAFFGQGTRLTVV.